This T cell receptor beta chain was recovered during a study of a mutant IDH1 vaccine in newly diagnosed glioma. Study-level background: Vaccination followed radiotherapy alone by 4-6 weeks, or accompanied temozolomide cycles. Patients' prior therapy spanned radiotherapy, temozolomide, or both; most underwent both. Study-wide results and limits: Pseudoprogression appeared independent of alterations in top peripheral clonotypes.

This clone has just a few counts. Antigen: not known. Profiling relied on immunoSEQ multiplex PCR, and the TCRdb table lists in-frame clones only, not all of them. The profile shows just under 80,000 clones, more than 85% of them singletons. CDR3 length: 16 residues. Germline V gene data show CDR1 as MNHEY and CDR2 as SMNVEV (reference sequence). The ends lost 5 bases at V and 0 bases at J; junction bases unmatched: 9. Time point noted: week 5, during vaccination. Doses consisted of 300 ug of mutant IDH1 20-mer peptide each, paired with topical imiquimod. This TCR derives from a woman aged 45 to 65 with glioma. The chain is built from TRBV27 and TRBJ1-1, with TRBD1 matching 7 bases. Sequencing was performed on PBMCs, taken from a glioma patient whose treatment included an IDH1 peptide vaccine. CDR3 nucleotide sequence: TGTGCCAGCAGTCCCGACAGGGACTGGGTGAACACTGAAGCTTTCTTT. Protein sequence: CASSPDRDWVNTEAFF.